This paragraph covers one T cell receptor beta chain sequence. V was pared by 0 bases and J by 7 bases, with 12 bases of the junction left unmatched. The CDR3 is 16 amino acids. Germline assignment: CDR1 LGHNA and CDR2 YSLEER. The naive CD8 population came from CD45RO-negative cells selected for CCR7, without terminally differentiated effector memory CD45RA+ cells. These data come from a study of shared clonotypes between healthy human individuals. The run depth of the assay was deep. Sequencing was performed with immunoSEQ multiplex PCR; in TCRdb, only in-frame clones are kept and a portion is missing. Found here are over 2 million clones, around 96% of them singletons; the top ten hold 0.9% to 1.4%.

This chain links TRBV4-3 with TRBJ2-7; 7 bases agree with TRBD2. The sequence came from a man younger than 35 in good health. Input material: naive CD8+ T cells sorted from blood. The CDR3 bases are TGCGCCAGCAGCCAAGATGCGGGGGTGCTAGTGGGAGAGCAGTACTTC. Its translation is CASSQDAGVLVGEQYF.